This T cell receptor beta chain is from a study of cytomegalovirus exposure and HLA in healthy donors. V was trimmed by 3 bases and J by 6 bases, leaving 11 bases between them. This CDR3 comprises 13 residues. Germline V gene data show CDR1 as KGHSH and CDR2 as LQKENI. For this clone: The target antigen is unknown.

Regarding the study as a whole: The authors enumerated roughly 160 TCR beta chains as linked to cytomegalovirus.

Here immunoSEQ multiplex PCR was the method, and the copy in TCRdb shows in-frame clones only, minus some. The sample has approximately 300,000 clones, 86% seen once. The receptor comes from a young woman in good health and CMV-seronegative. The chain uses TRBV18 and TRBJ1-1, with a weak D call TRBD1 (5 bases). The sample was PBMCs. The CDR3 DNA follows: TGTGCCAGCTCACCCCACAAACAGGCTGAAGCTTTCTTT. Amino acids: CASSPHKQAEAFF.